The 24 T cell receptor beta chains below come from one sample, sequenced in a study of a mutant IDH1 vaccine in newly diagnosed glioma. Specified time point: week 23, last vaccination. Topical imiquimod was applied with each vaccine dose, which held 300 ug of mutant IDH1 20-mer peptide. Produced via immunoSEQ multiplex PCR; TCRdb's table is partial and in-frame only. Among approximately 67,000 clones listed, 84% were seen once. No antigen has been assigned to these receptors. This material consisted of PBMCs, taken from a glioma patient whose treatment included an IDH1 peptide vaccine. The receptors were gathered from a man aged 18 to 30 with glioma.

V is TRBV7-9 and J is TRBJ1-1, with a weak D call TRBD1 (6 bases). V was trimmed by 4 bases and J by 6 bases, leaving 12 bases between them. The CDR3 is 13 amino acids. The germline V gene encodes CDR1 SEHNR and CDR2 FQNEAQ (reference sequence). In DNA, the CDR3 is TGTGCCAGCAGCTCGCACCAGGGGTCTGAAGCTTTCTTT. Translated: CASSSHQGSEAFF.

This clone appeared a few times. This sequence joins TRBV7-9 and TRBJ1-1; TRBD1 is a possible D gene (6 bases). Trimming stripped 5 bases from V and 0 bases from J, with 16 bases between. Germline lookup yields CDR1 SEHNR and CDR2 FQNEAQ (reference sequence). This CDR3 contains 16 residues. The CDR3 reads CASSRGGSGVNTEAFF. In nucleotides, the CDR3 is TGTGCCAGCAGCCGGGGGGGGTCAGGGGTGAACACTGAAGCTTTCTTT.

CDR3 nucleotides: TGTGCCAGCGGAAGAGGGGGGCACTACGAGCAGTACTTC. The encoded protein is CASGRGGHYEQYF. The V call is TRBV6-5, the J call TRBJ2-7; D tentatively fits TRBD1 or TRBD2 (6 bases each). The CDR3 runs to 13 residues. V lost 8 bases and J 3 bases, leaving 14 bases between the germline ends. Germline CDR1 is MNHEY and CDR2 is SVGAGI.

The J gene is TRBJ1-1, the V gene TRBV7-2, with TRBD1 identical over 8 bases. J was trimmed by 3 bases and V by 3 bases; bases with no gene match: 12. The CDR3 spans 17 residues. CDR1 SGHTA and CDR2 FQGNSA come from the germline V gene. The CDR3 DNA reads as TGTGCCAGCAGCTTCAGACAGGGGAGGAGATCGGACACTGAAGCTTTCTTT. The encoded protein is CASSFRQGRRSDTEAFF.

The V gene is TRBV7-2, the J gene TRBJ2-7, with a weak D call TRBD1 (6 bases). V was trimmed by 2 bases and J by 2 bases, leaving 10 bases between them. The CDR3 runs 14 residues. Germline-derived CDR1 and CDR2 are SGHTA and FQGNSA. The CDR3 protein is CASSLSQGTYEQYF. The CDR3, as DNA: TGTGCCAGCAGCTTATCACAGGGCACCTACGAGCAGTACTTC.

J is TRBJ2-6 and V is TRBV27; D gene unclear. This CDR3 comprises 14 residues. V lost 5 bases, J lost 0 bases, and 5 bases lay in between. Germline V gene data show CDR1 as MNHEY and CDR2 as SMNVEV (reference sequence). This CDR3 reads CASSGYSGANVLTF. CDR3 nucleotide sequence: TGTGCCAGCAGTGGGTACTCTGGGGCCAACGTCCTGACTTTC. Full variable domain (missing parts from reference TRBV27 and TRBJ2-6): EAQVTQNPRYLITVTGKKLTVTCSQNMNHEYMSWYRQDPGLGLRQIYYSMNVEVTDKGDVPEGYKVSRKEKRNFPLILESPSPNQTSLYFCASSGYSGANVLTFGAGSRLTVL.

This chain uses TRBV6-5 with TRBJ1-1; maybe TRBD1 (5 bases). This CDR3 has 14 residues. The V end lost 6 bases, the J end lost 6 bases, and 17 bases lay between the germline ends. The germline V gene encodes CDR1 MNHEY and CDR2 SVGAGI. The CDR3 here is CASSHPGGASEAFF. The CDR3 nucleotides are TGTGCCAGCAGCCACCCGGGAGGGGCATCTGAAGCTTTCTTT.

This chain links TRBV4-2 with TRBJ2-7; 9 bases agree with TRBD2. Germline lookup yields CDR1 LGHNA and CDR2 YNFKEQ. The ends lost 3 bases at V and 0 bases at J; junction bases unmatched: 6. The CDR3 consists of 16 residues. Written as DNA, the CDR3 is TGTGCCAGCAGCCACACAGGGACTAGCAGCTCCTACGAGCAGTACTTC. It translates to CASSHTGTSSSYEQYF.

The chain links TRBV4-3 to TRBJ2-1, with 9 bases matching TRBD2. V lost 3 bases, J lost 6 bases, and 3 bases stayed unmatched. Looked up from germline, CDR1 is LGHNA and CDR2 is YSLEER. The CDR3 covers 14 residues. CDR3 nucleotides: TGCGCCAGCAGCCACGTAGCGGGGGTCAATGAGCAGTTCTTC. Residues: CASSHVAGVNEQFF.

The genes are TRBV6-5 and TRBJ1-2; weak D call: TRBD1 (6 bases). The CDR3 consists of 16 residues. Looked up from germline, CDR1 is MNHEY and CDR2 is SVGAGI. Trimming took 0 bases from V and 4 from J, leaving 15 bases between them. The CDR3 DNA follows: TGTGCCAGCAGTTACTCGTTGACAGGCCCAGCCTATGGCTACACCTTC. Protein sequence: CASSYSLTGPAYGYTF.

The chain recombines TRBV2 with TRBJ2-7; no definite D call. With 6 bases removed from V and 1 base from J, the gap between germline ends came to 10 bases. CDR3 size: 13 residues. Germline CDR1 SNHLY, CDR2 FYNNEI. Written as DNA, the CDR3 is TGTGCCAGCAGGGTTACTTCGTCCTACGAGCAGTACTTC. Residues: CASRVTSSYEQYF.

Worth noting for this clone: Other DNA sequences from this sample encode an identical CDR3 as well. This sequence joins TRBV10-3 and TRBJ1-5; no clear D gene. CDR3 size: 15 residues. V was cut by 2 bases and J by 0 bases, with 8 bases left in between. CDR1 is ENHRY, CDR2 SYGVKD, per germline. This CDR3 is CAISEGRNSNQPQHF. The CDR3 coding sequence is TGTGCCATCAGTGAGGGACGGAATAGCAATCAGCCCCAGCATTTT.

V usage is TRBV9 and J usage is TRBJ2-1; 7 nucleotides align to TRBD2. CDR1 SGDLS and CDR2 YYNGEE come from the germline V gene. The CDR3 length is 15 residues. V lost 0 bases to trimming and J lost 7 bases; unmatched junction nucleotides: 7. The CDR3 DNA is TGTGCCAGCAGCGTAGGGAGCGGGGCGGGGAATGAGCAGTTCTTC. It is translated as CASSVGSGAGNEQFF.

This chain uses TRBV27 with TRBJ2-5; D possibly corresponds to TRBD2 (6 bases). The CDR3 extends over 16 amino acids. The V end lost 6 bases, the J end lost 9 bases, and 26 bases lay between the germline ends. CDR1 is MNHEY and CDR2 is SMNVEV in the germline V gene (reference sequence). This CDR3 reads CASRRGTFSSPYPQYF. The DNA of the CDR3 is TGTGCCAGCAGGCGAGGGACTTTTTCGTCCCCTTATCCCCAGTACTTC.

This sequence joins TRBV6-5 and TRBJ1-1; D is uncertain. Per germline, CDR1 MNHEY and CDR2 SVGAGI. Trimming cost V 6 bases and J 8 bases, with 16 bases left between them. The CDR3 is made up of 13 amino acids. The CDR3 coding sequence is TGTGCCAGCAGCGTCTATAATGGGGTCGAAGCTTTCTTT. As protein: CASSVYNGVEAFF.

This chain connects TRBV30 to TRBJ1-2; D remains ambiguous. V was shortened by 4 bases and J by 4 bases, with 16 bases between the two germline ends. This CDR3 has 14 residues. The germline V gene encodes CDR1 GTSNPN and CDR2 SVGIG (reference sequence). The CDR3 coding sequence is TGTGCCTGGATGGGATTTGACATAAGCTATGGCTACACCTTC. It yields the protein CAWMGFDISYGYTF.

This clone was counted only a few times. The V call is TRBV30, the J call TRBJ1-1; no firm D call. The germline V gene has CDR1 GTSNPN and CDR2 SVGIG (reference sequence). The CDR3 runs to 16 residues. The V and J ends lost 3 bases and 0 bases respectively, with 17 bases between them. CDR3 nucleotides: TGTGCCTGGAGGATCCGGGCTGTGAGCATGAACACTGAAGCTTTCTTT. Amino acid sequence: CAWRIRAVSMNTEAFF.

The chain employs TRBV7-2 and TRBJ2-1, with a weak D call TRBD1 (5 bases). The CDR3 consists of 16 residues. Germline V gives CDR1 SGHTA, CDR2 FQGNSA. Trimming cost V 1 base and J 7 bases, with 17 bases left between them. CDR3 sequence (DNA): TGTGCCAGCAGCTTAGGTGGCAGGGCCGTTAGGAATGAGCAGTTCTTC. Translated: CASSLGGRAVRNEQFF.

The rearrangement links TRBV5-4 to TRBJ1-1; D perhaps matches TRBD1 (5 bases). The germline V gene has CDR1 SGHNT and CDR2 YYREEE (reference sequence). The CDR3 is 15 residues long. With 4 bases removed from V and 11 bases from J, the gap between germline ends came to 24 bases. CDR3 sequence reads: CASSKYRDATTRAFF. Here the CDR3 DNA reads TGTGCCAGCAGCAAATACCGGGACGCCACTACGCGGGCTTTCTTT.

The V gene is TRBV6-6, the J gene TRBJ2-7, with TRBD1 matching 10 bases. From germline, CDR1 is MNHNY and CDR2 SVGAGI (reference sequence). The V segment lost 6 bases and the J segment 0 bases; nucleotides outside the gene matches: 8. This CDR3 is 16 amino acids long. CDR3 protein: CASRPMGQGISYEQYF. In nucleotides, the CDR3 is TGTGCCAGCAGGCCAATGGGACAGGGGATCTCCTACGAGCAGTACTTC.

The chain couples TRBV7-2 to TRBJ1-1, with D maybe TRBD1 (5 bases). CDR1 is SGHTA, CDR2 FQGNSA, per germline. V dropped 5 bases and J dropped 0 bases, with 13 bases sitting between them. The CDR3 length is 15 residues. This chain's CDR3 is CASSQLTVLNTEAFF. CDR3 DNA: TGTGCCAGCAGCCAATTGACAGTCTTGAACACTGAAGCTTTCTTT. Filled out from reference TRBV7-2 and TRBJ1-1, the complete variable domain reads GAGVSQSPSNKVTEKGKDVELRCDPISGHTALYWYRQSLGQGLEFLIYFQGNSAPDKSGLPSDRFSAERTGGSVSTLTIQRTQQEDSAVYLCASSQLTVLNTEAFFGQGTRLTVV.

CDR3 region: CASSQYISKDSEAFF. DNA for the CDR3: TGCGCCAGCAGCCAATACATATCGAAGGACAGTGAAGCTTTCTTT. This sequence joins TRBV4-3 and TRBJ1-1, with D maybe TRBD1 (6 bases). CDR1 LGHNA and CDR2 YSLEER come from the germline V gene. V dropped 2 bases and J dropped 7 bases, with 17 bases sitting between them. This CDR3 has 15 residues.

This sequence joins TRBV6-6 and TRBJ2-7, with 10 bases fitting TRBD1. This CDR3 comprises 13 residues. The trim removed 1 base at V and 12 bases at J, leaving 6 bases unmatched. CDR1 and CDR2 (germline): MNHNY, SVGAGI (reference sequence). The CDR3 nucleotides are TGTGCCAGCAGTTACTTCGGACAGGGGGATTCGTACTTC. Its translation is CASSYFGQGDSYF.

The rearrangement joins TRBV10-3 to TRBJ2-3; 9 nucleotides line up with TRBD1. This CDR3 contains 14 residues. Germline V lookup: CDR1 ENHRY, CDR2 SYGVKD. Trimming removed 4 bases from V and 1 base from J; junction bases left unmatched: 0. The DNA for the CDR3 is TGTGCCATCAGTGGGACAGGGGGCACAGATACGCAGTATTTT. This translates into CAISGTGGTDTQYF.